The rows below give T cell receptor beta chains drawn from one sample of a study of sequential checkpoint blockade in melanoma. Assay: immunoSEQ multiplex PCR; the TCRdb copy retains only in-frame clones and omits some. The table shows roughly 3,700 clones, with 20% to 25% occurring only once. This sample comprised tumor tissue (inferred from file names), obtained from a patient given nivolumab and ipilimumab in sequence. The source of these receptors is a human donor with melanoma. Both conserved end residues are part of each CDR3. The D gene is left open where the match is weak. Clone size appears in some rows only: once, few, many, or a class for an expanded clone.

d_call j_call clone_size v_call cdr3_nt cdr3_aa
TRBD1 TRBJ1-4 medium-sized TRBV11-3 TGTGCCAGCAGCAAGACAGGGGATAATGAAAAACTGTTTTTT CASSKTGDNEKLFF
- TRBJ1-1 medium-sized TRBV11-3 TGTGCCAGCAGCCCGGGGCAGGGCTGGAACACTGAAGCTTTCTTT CASSPGQGWNTEAFF
TRBD2 TRBJ2-1 - TRBV19 TGTGCCAGTACACGGGGGGTCCCTTCCTACAATGAGCAGTTCTTC CASTRGVPSYNEQFF
TRBD2 TRBJ2-1 - TRBV5-1 TGCGCCAGCAGCTTGGCGGGAGCGGGGGGAGAGCAGTTCTTC CASSLAGAGGEQFF
- TRBJ2-7 - TRBV19 TGTGCCAGTAGCCCGAACACCTACGAGCAGTACTTC CASSPNTYEQYF
- TRBJ1-2 - TRBV5-1 TGCGCCAGCAGCAAGGGGGGGGGCGCAAACTATGGCTACACCTTC CASSKGGGANYGYTF
TRBD2 TRBJ2-5 - TRBV5-1 TGCGCCAGCAGCCCTAGCGGGGGGGCCCTGGAGACCCAGTACTTC CASSPSGGALETQYF
- TRBJ2-1 - TRBV11-3 TGTGCCAGCAGCTTATCGGGCGGGAACAATGAGCAGTTCTTC CASSLSGGNNEQFF
TRBD1 TRBJ1-6 - TRBV11-3 TGTGCCAGCCATCCAACAGGGGACGGTTCACCCCTCCACTTT CASHPTGDGSPLHF
- TRBJ2-1 - TRBV19 TGTGCCAGCTCGGACTCTTACAATGAGCAGTTCTTC CASSDSYNEQFF
- TRBJ1-5 many TRBV6-1 TGTGCCAGCAGTGAAGAAAGGGTTGGCAATCAGCCCCAGCATTTT CASSEERVGNQPQHF
- TRBJ2-5 - TRBV5-1 TGCGCCAGCAGCGAAGCCGGGACGCGGGAGACCCAGTACTTC CASSEAGTRETQYF
TRBD1 TRBJ2-2 large TRBV6-8 TGTGCCAGCAGTGCCGGACAGGGGGTCTTGGCCGGGGAGCTGTTTTTT CASSAGQGVLAGELFF
TRBD1 TRBJ2-2 once TRBV18 TGTGCCAGCTCACCGGTTGACAGGGCTGGCGGGGAGCTGTTTTTT CASSPVDRAGGELFF
- TRBJ1-6 - TRBV18 TGTGCCAGCTCACCCGCCTCATCGTCCCGGGGACACCATTCACCCCTCCACTTT CASSPASSSRGHHSPLHF
TRBD2 TRBJ2-3 - TRBV5-1 TGCGCCAGCAGCTTGGTAACTAGCGGGGGAGATACGCAGTATTTT CASSLVTSGGDTQYF
TRBD1 TRBJ1-1 medium-sized TRBV4-1 TGCGCCAGCAGCCACCCGAGGACAGGGGGCGCGAACACTGAAGCTTTCTTT CASSHPRTGGANTEAFF
- TRBJ2-7 - TRBV9 TGTGCCAGCAGCGTAGCTACAGGGACGGCCTACGAGCAGTACTTC CASSVATGTAYEQYF
- TRBJ2-4 few TRBV11-3 TGTGCCAGCAGCTTAAGGCAGGTCAAAAACATTCAGTACTTC CASSLRQVKNIQYF
- TRBJ1-1 few TRBV23-1 TGCGCCAGCAGCTTGGGCAGGAACACTGAAGCTTTCTTT CASSLGRNTEAFF
- TRBJ1-2 few TRBV11-3 TGTGCCAGCAGCTTGGGTGCTGCAATCTATGGCTACACCTTC CASSLGAAIYGYTF
- TRBJ2-3 - TRBV6-8 TGTGCCAGCACCCCGACTTCTAGCACAGATACGCAGTATTTT CASTPTSSTDTQYF
- TRBJ2-3 many TRBV9 TGTGCCAGCAGCGTAGGCGCGGCCTACACAGATACGCAGTATTTT CASSVGAAYTDTQYF
- TRBJ1-2 - TRBV19 TGTGCCAGTAGTATAAGACGGCGGGAGGACCCTAACTATGGCTACACCTTC CASSIRRREDPNYGYTF
- TRBJ2-7 few TRBV30 TGTGCCTGGAGTACCTTGGACGGGTACCTCTACGAGCAGTACTTC CAWSTLDGYLYEQYF
- TRBJ2-1 medium-sized TRBV7-1 TGTGCCAGCAGCCCCCCCTCGGTGAATGAGCAGTTCTTC CASSPPSVNEQFF
- TRBJ1-1 large TRBV6-8 TGTGCCATCTGTAGGGATGGAGGCACTGAAGCTTTCTTT CAICRDGGTEAFF
- TRBJ2-7 - TRBV28 TGTGCCAGCAGCTCCGGGTCCGGGGCAAATTCAAACGAGCAGTACTTC CASSSGSGANSNEQYF
TRBD2 TRBJ2-3 - TRBV6-8 TGTGCCAGCAGTTACTCACCCGAGCGGGGGGCCTTCACAGATACGCAGTATTTT CASSYSPERGAFTDTQYF
TRBD1 TRBJ1-6 - TRBV11-3 TGTGCCAGCAGCCTACGAACGACAGGGAGCACCTATAATTCACCCCTCCACTTT CASSLRTTGSTYNSPLHF
- TRBJ2-7 few TRBV19 TGTGCCAGTAGTATAATATTTGGGGCGTACGAGCAGTACTTC CASSIIFGAYEQYF
TRBD2 TRBJ2-6 - TRBV6-8 TGTGCCAGCAGGGGGGGAGGGGGACTAGGCGGGGCCAACGTCCTGACTTTC CASRGGGGLGGANVLTF
- TRBJ1-3 few TRBV6-8 TGTGCCAGCAGTGTTCCAGGGGCTGGAAACACCATATATTTT CASSVPGAGNTIYF
TRBD1 TRBJ2-3 many TRBV6-8 TGTGCCAGCAGTCGACAGGGGGCCGGCACAGATACGCAGTATTTT CASSRQGAGTDTQYF
TRBD1 TRBJ2-1 - TRBV18 TGTGCCAGCTCACCTCCGGCAGGGGGCGATGAGCAGTTCTTC CASSPPAGGDEQFF
TRBD2 TRBJ2-5 - TRBV19 TGTGCCAGTAGTATGGTTACTAGCGGGGGGAAAGAGACCCAGTACTTC CASSMVTSGGKETQYF
TRBD1 TRBJ1-4 few TRBV19 TGTGCCAGTACCCGCCTCGGGACAGGGACGGCTGAAAAACTGTTTTTT CASTRLGTGTAEKLFF
- TRBJ2-2 few TRBV19 TGTGCCAGTAGTATAAGCCCCCGGCAGACGAACACCGGGGAGCTGTTTTTT CASSISPRQTNTGELFF
- TRBJ1-2 few TRBV19 TGTGCCAGTAGCTCTGACAGGATAAATGGCTACACCTTC CASSSDRINGYTF
- TRBJ1-3 - TRBV18 TGTGCCAGCTCACCAGGATTAACAGGAGCCTCTGGAAACACCATATATTTT CASSPGLTGASGNTIYF
- TRBJ1-1 few TRBV6-8 TGTGCCAGCAGCTTAGATATGAACACTGAAGCTTTCTTT CASSLDMNTEAFF
- TRBJ2-3 - TRBV11-3 TGTGCCAGCAGCCGTCAATTAGCCGGGATAGCAGATACGCAGTATTTT CASSRQLAGIADTQYF
- TRBJ2-7 - TRBV13 TGTGCCAGCAGCCTAGGCAGCTCCTACGAGCAGTACTTC CASSLGSSYEQYF
- TRBJ2-1 medium-sized TRBV6-8 TGTGCCAGCACCTTCCCGAACGGAGAACAGTTCTTC CASTFPNGEQFF
TRBD1 TRBJ2-2 medium-sized TRBV30 TGTGCCTGGACCGACTCTTATAAAGGGACAGGAGCCACCGGGGAGCTGTTTTTT CAWTDSYKGTGATGELFF
- TRBJ1-3 - TRBV6-8 TGTGCCAGCAGCGGTCCCGGGACCCTCGGGGGTCCTGGAAACACCATATATTTT CASSGPGTLGGPGNTIYF
TRBD1 TRBJ2-1 - TRBV19 TGTGCCAGTAGGGTCGACAGGGGTCCTTACAATGAGCAGTTCTTC CASRVDRGPYNEQFF
- TRBJ1-1 - TRBV5-1 TGCGCCAGCAGCCCCCTATGGGGGGAGAACACTGAAGCTTTCTTT CASSPLWGENTEAFF
TRBD1 TRBJ1-6 few TRBV6-8 TGTGCCAGCAGTTATCCCGGACAGGCGATTAATTCACCCCTCCACTTT CASSYPGQAINSPLHF
TRBD2 TRBJ2-1 few TRBV9 TGTGCCAGCAGCGTAGGTTTGTTGGTTGGCGGGGGACCTAACAATGAGCAGTTCTTC CASSVGLLVGGGPNNEQFF
- TRBJ1-3 - TRBV5-1 TGCGCCAGCAGCTACGGGACGGATGGAAACACCATATATTTT CASSYGTDGNTIYF
- TRBJ1-1 many TRBV7-1 TGTGCCAGCAGCCGGGCAGGCGGCCCTGAAGCTTTCTTT CASSRAGGPEAFF
TRBD1 TRBJ1-1 - TRBV5-1 TGCGCCAGCAGCTTGGCCGCTCCGGGACAGACGTACGCTTTCTTT CASSLAAPGQTYAFF
- TRBJ1-6 - TRBV6-8 TGTGCCAGCAGTTACGCCGATTATAATTCACCCCTCCACTTT CASSYADYNSPLHF